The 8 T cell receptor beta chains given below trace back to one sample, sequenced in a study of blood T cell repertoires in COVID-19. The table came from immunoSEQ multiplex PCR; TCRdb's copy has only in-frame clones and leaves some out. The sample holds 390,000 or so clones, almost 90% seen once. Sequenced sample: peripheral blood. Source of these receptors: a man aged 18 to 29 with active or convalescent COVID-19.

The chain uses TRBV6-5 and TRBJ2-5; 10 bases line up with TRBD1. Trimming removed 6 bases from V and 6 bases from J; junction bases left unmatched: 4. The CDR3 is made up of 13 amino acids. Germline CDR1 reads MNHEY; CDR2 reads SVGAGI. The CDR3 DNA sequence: TGTGCCAGCAGGGACAGGGGGTCACAGACCCAGTACTTC. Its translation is CASRDRGSQTQYF.

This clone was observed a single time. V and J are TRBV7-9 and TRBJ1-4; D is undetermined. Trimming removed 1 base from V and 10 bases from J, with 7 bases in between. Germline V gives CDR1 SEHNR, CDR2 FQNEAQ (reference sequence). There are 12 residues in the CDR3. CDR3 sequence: CASSLDGGKLFF. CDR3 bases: TGTGCCAGCAGCTTAGACGGTGGAAAACTGTTTTTT.

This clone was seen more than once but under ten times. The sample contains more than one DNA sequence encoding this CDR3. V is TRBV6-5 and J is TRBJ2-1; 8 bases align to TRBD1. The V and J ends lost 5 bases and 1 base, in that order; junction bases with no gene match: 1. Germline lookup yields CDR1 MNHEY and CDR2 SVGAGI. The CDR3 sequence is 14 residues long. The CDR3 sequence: CASSRTGSYNEQFF. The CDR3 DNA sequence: TGTGCCAGCAGTCGGACAGGGTCCTACAATGAGCAGTTCTTC.

The DNA of the CDR3 is TGCGCCAGCCATCGAGGAGGGATCGTAGAGAACACTGAAGCTTTCTTT. It is translated as CASHRGGIVENTEAFF. V and J are TRBV5-1 and TRBJ1-1; D remains ambiguous. The V and J ends lost 7 bases and 1 base respectively, with 20 bases between them. Germline values: CDR1 SGHRS, CDR2 YFSETQ. The CDR3 consists of 16 residues.

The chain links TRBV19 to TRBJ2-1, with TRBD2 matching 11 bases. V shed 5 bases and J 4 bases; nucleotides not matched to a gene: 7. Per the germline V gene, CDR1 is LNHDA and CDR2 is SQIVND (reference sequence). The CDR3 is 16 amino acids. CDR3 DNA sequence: TGTGCCAGTAGTCCGGTAGCGGGAGGGCCGTACAATGAGCAGTTCTTC. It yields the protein CASSPVAGGPYNEQFF. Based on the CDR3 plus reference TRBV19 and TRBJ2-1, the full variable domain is DGGITQSPKYLFRKEGQNVTLSCEQNLNHDAMYWYRQDPGQGLRLIYYSQIVNDFQKGDIAEGYSVSREKKESFPLTVTSAQKNPTAFYLCASSPVAGGPYNEQFFGPGTRLTVL.

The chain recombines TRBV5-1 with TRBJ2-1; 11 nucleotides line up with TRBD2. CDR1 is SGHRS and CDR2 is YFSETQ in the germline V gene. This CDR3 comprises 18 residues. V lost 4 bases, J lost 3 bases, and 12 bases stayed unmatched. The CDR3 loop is CASSALAGVELNYNEQFF. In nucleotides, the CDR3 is TGCGCCAGCAGCGCACTAGCGGGAGTTGAGCTTAACTACAATGAGCAGTTCTTC.

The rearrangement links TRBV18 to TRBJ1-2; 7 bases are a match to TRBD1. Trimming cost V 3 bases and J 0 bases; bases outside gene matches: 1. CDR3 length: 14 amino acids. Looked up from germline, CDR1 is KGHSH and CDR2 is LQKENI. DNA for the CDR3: TGTGCCAGCTCACCCGGGACAGCTAACTATGGCTACACCTTC. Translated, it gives CASSPGTANYGYTF.

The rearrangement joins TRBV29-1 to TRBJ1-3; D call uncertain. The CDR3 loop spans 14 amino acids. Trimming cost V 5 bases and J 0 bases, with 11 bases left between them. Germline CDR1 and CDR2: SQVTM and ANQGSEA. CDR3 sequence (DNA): TGCAGCGTTAGTGAGGGATTCTCTGGAAACACCATATATTTT. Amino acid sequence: CSVSEGFSGNTIYF.